Below are 20 T cell receptor beta chains sequenced from a single sample in a study of blood T cell repertoires in COVID-19. Measured with immunoSEQ multiplex PCR; TCRdb has only the in-frame clones, and not every one. The sample lists fewer than 70,000 clones; approximately 85% were seen once. Material: peripheral blood. Receptors originate from a man in his fifties or sixties with acute or convalescent COVID-19.

This clone was picked up a small number of times. The genes are TRBV6-5 and TRBJ2-5, with D possibly TRBD2 on 7 matching bases. The CDR3 covers 14 residues. Trimming shortened V by 6 bases and J by 4 bases, and 15 bases separated the two germline ends. From germline, CDR1 is MNHEY and CDR2 SVGAGI. As DNA, the CDR3 is TGTGCCAGCAGCACAGGGACTACTGGAGAGACCCAGTACTTC. It is translated as CASSTGTTGETQYF.

The rearrangement uses TRBV3-1 (or the pseudogene TRBV3-2) and TRBJ2-7; the match to TRBD2 covers 10 bases. V lost 4 bases, J lost 1 base, and 7 bases stayed unmatched. This CDR3 has 16 residues. CDR1 is LGHDT and CDR2 is YNNKEL in the germline V gene (reference sequence). The CDR3 sequence: CASSRRGLALSYEQYF. CDR3 bases: TGTGCCAGCAGCCGCCGGGGACTAGCGCTTTCCTACGAGCAGTACTTC.

V is TRBV19 and J is TRBJ2-1; tentatively, D is TRBD2 (5 bases). The germline V gene encodes CDR1 LNHDA and CDR2 SQIVND (reference sequence). CDR3 length: 15 amino acids. Trimming took off 4 bases at V and 12 bases at J, with 22 bases between the two ends. This chain's CDR3 is CASSTVGRLVEGQFF. DNA of the CDR3: TGTGCCAGTAGTACCGTAGGCCGGTTGGTCGAGGGGCAGTTCTTC.

The J gene is TRBJ2-5, the V gene TRBV27, with 16 nucleotides matching TRBD2. Germline trimming cut 5 bases from V and 6 bases from J; bases unmatched to any gene: 15. Germline CDR1 MNHEY, CDR2 SMNVEV (reference sequence). The CDR3 is 19 amino acids. The CDR3 sequence: CASSPLTGTSGGAGKTQYF. The DNA of the CDR3 is TGTGCCAGCAGTCCCCTTACCGGGACTAGCGGGGGGGCCGGAAAGACCCAGTACTTC.

The chain links TRBV11-3 to TRBJ2-1, with 11 bases lining up with TRBD2. V was pared by 3 bases and J by 6 bases, with 7 bases of the junction left unmatched. Germline V gene lookup returns CDR1 SGHNT and CDR2 YENEEA. The CDR3 length is 16 residues. CDR3 amino acids: CASSFASLAGGNEQFF. The CDR3 bases are TGTGCCAGCAGCTTCGCCAGCCTAGCGGGGGGCAATGAGCAGTTCTTC.

J is TRBJ2-3 and V is TRBV5-1, with D perhaps TRBD2 (6 bases). The CDR3 has 15 residues. Per germline, CDR1 SGHRS and CDR2 YFSETQ. Trimming shortened V by 4 bases and J by 1 base, and 13 bases separated the two germline ends. CDR3 nucleotides: TGCGCCAGCAGCCCGTCTTGGGGGGGCACAGATACGCAGTATTTT. Translated: CASSPSWGGTDTQYF.

This clone showed up just a few times. CDR3 residues: CASSRGAGGYEQYF. CDR3 in DNA: TGTGCCAGCAGTCGCGGGGCAGGCGGGTACGAGCAGTACTTC. This chain uses TRBV5-5 with TRBJ2-7, with D tentatively TRBD2 (6 bases). Trimming took off 5 bases at V and 4 bases at J, with 16 bases between the two ends. CDR1 and CDR2 (germline): SGHKS, YYEKEE (reference sequence). The length of the CDR3 is 14 residues.

This clone appeared once. V gene TRBV6-5 combines with J gene TRBJ2-5; D is unresolved. Germline V gene lookup returns CDR1 MNHEY and CDR2 SVGAGI. The CDR3 totals 13 residues. Trimming removed 6 bases from V and 5 bases from J, with 13 bases in between. The CDR3 reads CASRVSGYETQYF. As DNA, the CDR3 is TGTGCCAGCAGAGTTTCGGGTTACGAGACCCAGTACTTC.

This rearrangement joins TRBV11-2 to TRBJ1-2; the D gene is possibly TRBD1 (5 bases). Germline-derived CDR1 and CDR2 are SGHAT and FQNNGV. The CDR3 is made up of 16 amino acids. Trimming took 3 bases from V and 6 from J, leaving 20 bases between them. The CDR3 loop is CASSLIRRGQSDGYTF. The CDR3 DNA reads as TGTGCCAGCAGCTTGATTAGAAGGGGCCAGAGCGATGGCTACACCTTC.

The CDR3 sequence is CASSYSGGQGGAFF. In nucleotides, the CDR3 is TGTGCCAGCAGTTACTCAGGTGGACAGGGTGGAGCTTTCTTT. J is TRBJ1-1 and V is TRBV6-5; 8 bases are a match to TRBD1. CDR1 is MNHEY, CDR2 SVGAGI, per germline. V lost 0 bases, J lost 10 bases, and 7 bases stayed unmatched. CDR3 length: 14 amino acids.

The rearrangement links TRBV6-2 or TRBV6-3 to TRBJ1-5, with 7 bases identical to TRBD1. Germline V gives CDR1 MNHEY, CDR2 SVGEGT. Trimming at V came to 5 bases and at J to 5 bases, leaving 3 bases not matched to a gene. The CDR3 is made up of 13 amino acids. CDR3 amino acids: CASSDRVHQPQHF. In DNA, the CDR3 is TGTGCCAGCAGTGACAGGGTTCATCAGCCCCAGCATTTT.

The chain recombines TRBV2 with TRBJ2-3; 10 bases agree with TRBD1. Unmatched junction bases numbered 7, after V lost 4 bases and J lost 6 bases. CDR1 SNHLY and CDR2 FYNNEI come from the germline V gene. CDR3 length: 15 amino acids. This CDR3 reads CASSVGTGADDTQYF. The CDR3 DNA reads TGTGCCAGCAGTGTCGGGACAGGGGCCGATGATACGCAGTATTTT.

V and J are TRBV18 and TRBJ1-2, with TRBD1 matching over 9 bases. The CDR3 totals 18 residues. Germline loops: CDR1 KGHSH, CDR2 LQKENI. V trimming: 2 bases; J trimming: 0 bases; junction bases outside the gene matches: 10. CDR3 sequence reads: CASSPYGTGSPPNYGYTF. In DNA form, the CDR3 reads TGTGCCAGCTCACCATATGGGACAGGGTCCCCCCCTAACTATGGCTACACCTTC. The complete variable domain, with remaining parts taken from reference TRBV18 and TRBJ1-2, reads NAGVMQNPRHLVRRRGQEARLRCSPMKGHSHVYWYRQLPEEGLKFMVYLQKENIIDESGMPKERFSAEFPKEGPSILRIQQVVRGDSAAYFCASSPYGTGSPPNYGYTFGSGTRLTVV.

In its sample, this clone is medium-sized. The chain combines TRBV27 with TRBJ1-2; no clear D gene. Germline CDR1 reads MNHEY; CDR2 reads SMNVEV (reference sequence). CDR3 length: 16 residues. The V end was cut by 5 bases, the J end by 0 bases, with 16 bases between. The CDR3 nucleotides are TGTGCCAGCAGTCCCCGGGGTTACGGTACTAACTATGGCTACACCTTC. It translates to CASSPRGYGTNYGYTF.

This clone was seen more than once but under ten times. CDR3 sequence (DNA): TGTGCCAGCAGTCGCGATCCCTCTAGCTCCTACGAGCAGTACTTC. It translates to CASSRDPSSSYEQYF. The gene calls are TRBV5-6 and TRBJ2-7; D gene uncertain. Germline CDR1 is SGHDT and CDR2 is YYEEEE. The CDR3 runs 15 residues. Trimming stripped 5 bases from V and 0 bases from J, with 15 bases between. The variable domain in full, with the rest retrieved from reference TRBV5-6 and TRBJ2-7, is DAGVTQSPTHLIKTRGQQVTLRCSPKSGHDTVSWYQQALGQGPQFIFQYYEEEERQRGNFPDRFSGHQFPNYSSELNVNALLLGDSALYLCASSRDPSSSYEQYFGPGTRLTVT.

The chain combines TRBV5-4 with TRBJ1-2; no firm D call. Germline loops: CDR1 SGHNT, CDR2 YYREEE (reference sequence). The CDR3 has 15 amino acids. V lost 0 bases, J lost 4 bases, and 13 bases lay in between. The DNA of the CDR3 is TGTGCCAGCAGCTTGGTTACCACGAGCTTCTATGGCTACACCTTC. It translates to CASSLVTTSFYGYTF.

This sequence joins TRBV7-3 and TRBJ1-1; D is unresolved. With 3 bases removed from V and 0 bases from J, the gap between germline ends came to 5 bases. Germline lookup yields CDR1 SGHTA and CDR2 FQGTGA. The CDR3 is 13 amino acids. The CDR3 sequence is CASSFSVNTEAFF. CDR3 DNA sequence: TGTGCCAGCAGCTTCTCAGTGAACACTGAAGCTTTCTTT.

This clone was observed a single time. The CDR3 bases are TGTGCCAGCAGCACACAGGGTTTGCATGGCTACACCTTC. This sequence encodes CASSTQGLHGYTF. The rearrangement joins TRBV28 to TRBJ1-2, with a tentative D call TRBD1 (6 bases). V lost 6 bases and J 6 bases, leaving 14 bases between the germline ends. The CDR3 loop spans 13 amino acids. Germline values: CDR1 MDHEN, CDR2 SYDVKM.

This chain uses TRBV4-1 with TRBJ1-2; D may be TRBD1 (5 bases). The length of the CDR3 is 13 residues. The V gene's germline CDR1 is MGHRA and CDR2 YSYEKL. V was shortened by 6 bases and J by 8 bases, with 16 bases between the two germline ends. The CDR3 DNA follows: TGCGCCAGCAGGTCCGAGACAGAAAACGGCTACACCTTC. Translation gives CASRSETENGYTF.

There are many counts of this clone. The rearrangement links TRBV28 to TRBJ2-7; TRBD2 might be the D (5 bases). The germline V gene encodes CDR1 MDHEN and CDR2 SYDVKM. Between the trimmed V and J ends, which lost 4 bases and 7 bases, there was a span of 11 bases. The CDR3 contains 12 residues. The CDR3 sequence is CASSYWESEQYF. For the CDR3, the DNA is TGTGCCAGCAGTTACTGGGAGAGTGAGCAGTACTTC. Looking up the rest from reference TRBV28 and TRBJ2-7 gives the full variable domain: DVKVTQSSRYLVKRTGEKVFLECVQDMDHENMFWYRQDPGLGLRLIYFSYDVKMKEKGDIPEGYSVSREKKERFSLILESASTNQTSMYLCASSYWESEQYFGPGTRLTVT.